This TCR beta chain comes out of a study of T-cell memory formation after mild COVID-19. About the research overall: Largely donor-specific TCR clusters were found.

TCRdb called the 5' RACE reads again in MiXCR, with one record for every CDR3 protein. The sample records 300,000 to 400,000 distinct CDR3 sequences, about 21% being singletons. The junction had 5 bases not matched to a gene; V was cut back by 6 bases and J by 7 bases. This CDR3 has 15 amino acids. Germline V CDR1 and CDR2: LGHDT, YNNKEL (reference sequence). This TCR was recovered from an adult woman who had mild COVID-19 (a few samples of this study predate the infection). Cell type and time point are not known. The specimen was PBMCs or a T cell subset sorted from them (not recorded which). This sequence joins TRBV3-1 and TRBJ2-1; TRBD2 aligns across 14 bases. The CDR3 DNA reads TGTGCCAGCAGTCACGGGACTAGCGGGGGAAATGAGCAGTTCTTC. Encoded protein: CASSHGTSGGNEQFF.